Each of the 9 T cell receptor beta chains below was sequenced from the same sample in a study of blood T cells in healthy people across ages. A second PCR, run for about 6 to 11 cycles, used a sample-barcoded 5' primer plus a J-beta primer mix. TCRdb re-analysed the 5' RACE reads in MiXCR, keeping a single row per CDR3 protein. The sample has about 970,000 distinct CDR3 sequences; approximately 50% are singletons. Sequencing input: blood. Source of these receptors: a woman aged 60-70 years in good health.

Worth noting for this clonotype: This could be a read error, since a much larger clone is one nucleotide away. The chain combines TRBV29-1 with TRBJ2-5; D is tentatively TRBD1 or TRBD2 (5 bases each). Germline CDR1 reads SQVTM; CDR2 reads ANQGSEA. This CDR3 contains 13 residues. V was pared by 6 bases and J by 1 base, with 12 bases between. This chain's CDR3 is CSVYRDLQETQYF. DNA for the CDR3: TGCAGCGTATATCGGGACCTCCAAGAGACCCAGTACTTC.

This clonotype was seen only a few times. The V gene is TRBV7-8, the J gene TRBJ2-7; tentatively, D is TRBD1 (5 bases). The CDR3 sequence is 16 residues long. Germline CDR1 is SGHVS and CDR2 is FQNEAQ. V dropped 8 bases and J dropped 2 bases, with 22 bases sitting between them. The CDR3 region is CASSAARPGSPYEQYF. CDR3 in DNA: TGTGCCAGCTCCGCCGCCCGACCAGGGTCCCCCTACGAGCAGTACTTC.

V gene TRBV30 combines with J gene TRBJ2-3; D ambiguous. Trimming pared 0 bases from V and 0 bases from J, leaving 10 bases between. The CDR3 covers 15 residues. Germline V gene sequence: CDR1 GTSNPN, CDR2 SVGIG (reference sequence). The CDR3 nucleotides read TGTGCCTGGAGTGTAGGGCAGCCTAGCACAGATACGCAGTATTTT. It specifies CAWSVGQPSTDTQYF.

The rearrangement uses TRBV4-1 and TRBJ2-3; D may be TRBD2 (6 bases). The germline gives CDR1 MGHRA, CDR2 YSYEKL. Trimming removed 4 bases from V and 7 bases from J, with 9 bases in between. The CDR3 runs to 12 residues. The CDR3 sequence: CASSRRGNTQYF. Here the CDR3 DNA reads TGCGCCAGCAGCCGGCGGGGAAATACGCAGTATTTT.

This chain links TRBV20-1 with TRBJ2-1; TRBD2 aligns across 11 bases. CDR1 is DFQATT, CDR2 SNEGSKA, per germline (reference sequence). V trimming: 3 bases; J trimming: 3 bases; junction bases outside the gene matches: 4. The CDR3 is made up of 15 amino acids. This chain's CDR3 is CSASSGTSGYNEQFF. The CDR3 DNA reads TGCAGTGCTAGTAGCGGGACTAGCGGCTACAATGAGCAGTTCTTC.

This clonotype was observed a handful of times. The V call is TRBV6-2 or TRBV6-3, the J call TRBJ2-5, with D perhaps matching TRBD2 (6 bases). The V gene lost 2 bases and the J gene lost 6 bases, with 13 bases spanning the gap. Germline loops: CDR1 MNHEY, CDR2 SVGEGT. This CDR3 is 14 amino acids long. CDR3 DNA sequence: TGTGCCAGCAGTTACACAGCCGGCGGGAAGACCCAGTACTTC. It is translated as CASSYTAGGKTQYF.

The chain joins TRBV11-2 to TRBJ2-3; D is perhaps TRBD1 (6 bases). The CDR3 has 15 residues. From germline, CDR1 is SGHAT and CDR2 FQNNGV. Between the trimmed V and J ends, which lost 1 base and 5 bases, there was a span of 13 bases. In nucleotides, the CDR3 is TGTGCCAGCAGCTTAGGAGCCCCCAGGGGAGATACGCAGTATTTT. Translating it yields CASSLGAPRGDTQYF.

V is TRBV20-1 and J is TRBJ2-7, with TRBD1 identical over 10 bases. Germline V gene lookup returns CDR1 DFQATT and CDR2 SNEGSKA (reference sequence). With V trimmed by 6 bases and J by 7 bases, 12 bases remained unmatched. The CDR3 loop spans 14 amino acids. The chain's CDR3 is CSAATGTGDEEQYF. CDR3 sequence (DNA): TGCAGTGCCGCTACCGGGACAGGGGATGAGGAGCAGTACTTC.

This clonotype has only a few counts. V and J are TRBV15 and TRBJ1-1, with unresolved D. Germline V lookup: CDR1 LNHNV, CDR2 YYDKDF (reference sequence). CDR3 length: 15 amino acids. Trimming took off 0 bases at V and 10 bases at J, with 18 bases between the two ends. The CDR3 DNA sequence: TGTGCCACCAGCAGAGATAACGGGCCTAGCCGGGGAGCTTTCTTT. It codes for CATSRDNGPSRGAFF.